The subject of this entry is one T cell receptor (beta chain). The antigen is not known. This entry comes from a study of cytomegalovirus exposure and HLA in healthy donors. On the study more broadly: Genetic ancestry analysis placed more than 80% of the approximately 390 donors that were genotyped in the Caucasian-associated cluster.

Primers for the PCR totalled 60 Vbeta and 13 Jbeta. Sequencing was performed with immunoSEQ multiplex PCR; in TCRdb, only in-frame clones are kept and a portion is missing. The sample consists of some 120,000 clones, around 70% of them appearing once. V was trimmed by 1 base and J by 4 bases, leaving 10 bases between them. The V gene's germline CDR1 is SGHTA and CDR2 FQGNSA. This CDR3 has 14 residues. Each of the donors was a healthy bone marrow donor. Study outcomes and limitations: Published work reported that the classifier diagnosed cytomegalovirus status with high specificity and sensitivity. A later analysis showed HLA-associated TCR beta chains outstripping equally common others in clonal expansion.

This sequence was found in a man aged 30 to 45 in good health and CMV-seronegative. Specimen: PBMCs. V gene TRBV7-2 combines with J gene TRBJ1-1; a weak D match, TRBD1 (6 bases). This chain's CDR3 is CASSLVARGTEAFF. The CDR3 DNA reads TGTGCCAGCAGCTTAGTGGCCAGGGGCACTGAAGCTTTCTTT.